Presented here are 32 T cell receptor beta chains from one specimen sequenced in a study of human T cells and chemical hapten exposure. TCRdb independently ran MiXCR on the RACE reads; one entry per CDR3 protein. The sample lists some 78,000 distinct CDR3 sequences, 8.6% occurring once. Indicated time point: healthy volunteer bleed at 6 weeks. Sequencing started from total RNA isolated from unfractionated whole blood. The sequenced material came from whole blood. All receptors come from a male donor in good health. Some clones in this sample may be carry-over from other donors' samples.

This clonotype was picked up a small number of times. The chain uses TRBV2 and TRBJ2-7, with 7 bases aligning to TRBD1. CDR3 length: 14 residues. V was pared by 6 bases and J by 4 bases, with 9 bases of the junction left unmatched. Germline values: CDR1 SNHLY, CDR2 FYNNEI. As DNA, the CDR3 is TGTGCCAGCAGCGGATGGGACAGACCGTACGAGCAGTACTTC. Translation gives CASSGWDRPYEQYF.

This clonotype was picked up many times. The chain uses TRBV6-2 or TRBV6-3 and TRBJ1-5; 8 nucleotides line up with TRBD1. The germline V gene has CDR1 MNHEY and CDR2 SVGEGT. The CDR3 has 15 residues. After removal of 6 bases from V and 7 bases from J, the junction contained 11 bases not matched to a gene. The CDR3 region is CASSLYQGARQPQHF. The CDR3 nucleotides are TGTGCCAGCAGCTTATATCAGGGGGCCCGACAGCCCCAGCATTTT.

This clonotype was found a few times. The V gene is TRBV20-1, the J gene TRBJ2-7; the match to TRBD2 covers 13 bases. Trimming cost V 0 bases and J 0 bases; bases outside gene matches: 8. CDR3 length equals 18 residues. Germline V gene lookup returns CDR1 DFQATT and CDR2 SNEGSKA (reference sequence). The chain's CDR3 is CSARDSRLAGGSSYEQYF. DNA of the CDR3: TGCAGTGCTAGAGATAGTCGACTAGCGGGGGGTAGCTCCTACGAGCAGTACTTC.

This clonotype was observed a few times. J is TRBJ2-3 and V is TRBV5-5; no reliable D call. V lost 1 base, J lost 0 bases, and 12 bases lay in between. The CDR3 covers 16 residues. Germline CDR1 and CDR2: SGHKS and YYEKEE (reference sequence). DNA of the CDR3: TGTGCCAGCAGCTTGAACAGCCAGACAAGCACAGATACGCAGTATTTT. It specifies CASSLNSQTSTDTQYF.

This clonotype was found many times. This chain links TRBV10-2 with TRBJ2-3; TRBD2 matches at 11 bases. The CDR3 runs to 16 residues. Unmatched junction bases numbered 6, after V lost 3 bases and J lost 4 bases. Germline V gene data show CDR1 as WSHSY and CDR2 as SAAADI. CDR3 region: CASSETSGSPPDTQYF. CDR3 in DNA: TGCGCCAGCAGTGAAACTAGCGGGAGTCCCCCAGATACGCAGTATTTT.

The chain has TRBV7-9 and TRBJ2-7, with 8 bases aligning to TRBD1. V gave up 4 bases and J gave up 0 bases; unmatched junction bases: 5. This CDR3 spans 15 amino acids. The germline V gene has CDR1 SEHNR and CDR2 FQNEAQ (reference sequence). The CDR3 sequence: CASSSWDRSSYEQYF. CDR3 in DNA: TGTGCCAGCAGCTCCTGGGACAGGAGCTCCTACGAGCAGTACTTC.

The chain employs TRBV28 and TRBJ2-7; 10 bases map to TRBD2. V shed 6 bases and J 7 bases; nucleotides not matched to a gene: 15. This CDR3 comprises 16 residues. Per the germline V gene, CDR1 is MDHEN and CDR2 is SYDVKM. The DNA of the CDR3 is TGTGCCAGCAGCAGGACTAGCGGAGGCCCCTTGGGAGAGCAGTACTTC. Translation: CASSRTSGGPLGEQYF.

This clonotype was counted at least ten times. This chain links TRBV6-4 with TRBJ2-2, with D perhaps TRBD1 (5 bases). The length of the CDR3 is 13 residues. Germline-derived CDR1 and CDR2 are MRHNA and SNTAGT. Trimming took 5 bases from V and 3 from J, leaving 7 bases between them. The CDR3 coding sequence is TGTGCCAGCAGTCCCAGGGACACCGGGGAGCTGTTTTTT. This sequence encodes CASSPRDTGELFF.

This chain connects TRBV6-5 to TRBJ1-1; D might be TRBD1 (6 bases). The CDR3 is 19 residues long. Trimming left V 2 bases short and J 1 base short, with 23 bases between. Per the germline V gene, CDR1 is MNHEY and CDR2 is SVGAGI. CDR3 region: CASSYGVGGANYPNTEAFF. CDR3 DNA sequence: TGTGCCAGCAGTTACGGGGTCGGGGGCGCTAATTATCCGAACACTGAAGCTTTCTTT.

This clonotype was observed many times. J is TRBJ2-3 and V is TRBV29-1, with D tentatively TRBD1 (6 bases). Trimming took 3 bases from V and 2 from J, leaving 12 bases between them. The CDR3 runs 14 residues. Germline-derived CDR1 and CDR2 are SQVTM and ANQGSEA. Written as DNA, the CDR3 is TGCAGCGTTGATCCGCCAGGGGCCACAGATACGCAGTATTTT. This encodes CSVDPPGATDTQYF.

A few counts support this clonotype. The chain recombines TRBV2 with TRBJ1-1; the D is unclear. The CDR3 covers 12 residues. The germline gives CDR1 SNHLY, CDR2 FYNNEI. V lost 6 bases, J lost 1 base, and 6 bases lay in between. The DNA for the CDR3 is TGTGCCAGCAGACAGCAGAACACTGAAGCTTTCTTT. Residues: CASRQQNTEAFF.

This clonotype appeared a few times. As DNA, the CDR3 is TGCGCCAGCAGCTTGGGGCCCGGGACAGGGGCGAACACTGAAGCTTTCTTT. Translation: CASSLGPGTGANTEAFF. The V and J genes are TRBV5-1 and TRBJ1-1, with 10 positions matching TRBD1. The CDR3 has 17 amino acids. Germline CDR1 is SGHRS and CDR2 is YFSETQ. V shed 0 bases, J shed 1 base, and the junction held 6 bases outside the gene matches.

This clonotype was counted only a few times. The chain uses TRBV12-3 or TRBV12-4 and TRBJ1-5, with unresolved D. There are 15 residues in the CDR3. Trimming left V 0 bases short and J 4 bases short, with 10 bases between. DNA of the CDR3: TGTGCCAGCAGTTTAGCGCCTACAGCAAATCAGCCCCAGCATTTT. Amino acid sequence: CASSLAPTANQPQHF.

This clonotype was seen many times. The gene calls are TRBV27 and TRBJ1-2; no clear D. The CDR3 totals 13 residues. The germline V gene encodes CDR1 MNHEY and CDR2 SMNVEV (reference sequence). Trimming stripped 2 bases from V and 0 bases from J, with 4 bases between. The CDR3 nucleotides read TGTGCCAGCAGTTTAGGGTCTAACTATGGCTACACCTTC. As protein: CASSLGSNYGYTF.

This clonotype came up a few times. The chain couples TRBV19 to TRBJ1-2; D possibly corresponds to TRBD1 (6 bases). Trimming left V 8 bases short and J 3 bases short, with 16 bases between. The germline V gene encodes CDR1 LNHDA and CDR2 SQIVND (reference sequence). This CDR3 contains 14 residues. This CDR3 is CASHLRRGHYGYTF. The DNA for the CDR3 is TGTGCCAGTCACCTGAGGCGGGGGCACTATGGCTACACCTTC.

A word on this clonotype: The CDR3 end shows no conserved phenylalanine or tryptophan, and so a read error is likely. The genes are TRBV3-1 and TRBJ2-7, with D unclear. V dropped 0 bases and J dropped 3 bases, with 12 bases sitting between them. CDR3 length: 15 amino acids. Germline V CDR1 and CDR2: LGHDT, YNNKEL (reference sequence). CDR3 amino acids: CASSQDVRKGYEQYY. The CDR3 DNA is TGTGCCAGCAGCCAAGATGTTAGAAAGGGCTACGAGCAGTACTAC.

This clonotype was seen ten or more times. The J gene is TRBJ2-3, the V gene TRBV12-3 or TRBV12-4; 7 bases agree with TRBD2. The length of the CDR3 is 15 residues. V dropped 7 bases and J dropped 0; count of bases not matched to a gene: 7. CDR3: CASTARGSSTDTQYF. The CDR3 DNA reads as TGTGCCAGCACCGCGCGGGGGTCTAGCACAGATACGCAGTATTTT.

In its sample, this clonotype was seen a few times. The chain couples TRBV6-6 to TRBJ1-1; D gene unclear. The CDR3 contains 12 residues. The V gene's germline CDR1 is MNHNY and CDR2 SVGAGI (reference sequence). The V end was cut by 4 bases, the J end by 7 bases, with 10 bases between. The CDR3 sequence: CASSSDRSEAFF. The CDR3 DNA follows: TGTGCCAGCAGTTCAGATCGTAGTGAAGCTTTCTTT.

This clonotype was counted only a few times. The chain combines TRBV27 with TRBJ1-5; D might be TRBD1 (6 bases). V was clipped by 0 bases and J by 0 bases, with 12 bases between them. The length of the CDR3 is 17 residues. Germline assignment: CDR1 MNHEY and CDR2 SMNVEV (reference sequence). In DNA form, the CDR3 reads TGTGCCAGCAGTTTATCGTGGGGGCGGTTTAGCAATCAGCCCCAGCATTTT. This translates into CASSLSWGRFSNQPQHF.

This clonotype was counted many times. The chain is built from TRBV5-1 and TRBJ1-1, with 7 bases fitting TRBD1. V lost 4 bases, J lost 2 bases, and 8 bases stayed unmatched. Germline CDR1 and CDR2: SGHRS and YFSETQ. This CDR3 is 15 amino acids long. DNA for the CDR3: TGCGCCAGCAGCCTGCACGGACAGGTAAACACTGAAGCTTTCTTT. Protein product: CASSLHGQVNTEAFF.

In this sample, this clonotype turned up a few times. The V gene is TRBV5-1, the J gene TRBJ2-3; 9 nucleotides match TRBD2. The V segment lost 3 bases and the J segment 0 bases; nucleotides outside the gene matches: 2. The germline gives CDR1 SGHRS, CDR2 YFSETQ. The CDR3 length is 15 residues. This CDR3 is CASSSSGESTDTQYF. CDR3 nucleotides: TGCGCCAGCAGCTCTAGCGGGGAGAGCACAGATACGCAGTATTTT.

The chain carries TRBV12-3 or TRBV12-4 and TRBJ2-3; D is ambiguous. This CDR3 region has 14 residues. Trimming pared 2 bases from V and 2 bases from J, leaving 8 bases between. CDR3 sequence reads: CASSLIQHTDTQYF. CDR3 in DNA: TGTGCCAGCAGTTTAATCCAGCACACAGATACGCAGTATTTT.

CDR3 sequence: CASRRGLAGEVETQYF. CDR3 DNA sequence: TGCGCCAGCAGACGGGGACTAGCGGGAGAGGTTGAGACCCAGTACTTC. The genes are TRBV5-1 and TRBJ2-5, with TRBD2 identical over 14 bases. Germline V gene lookup returns CDR1 SGHRS and CDR2 YFSETQ. V gave up 5 bases and J gave up 5 bases; unmatched junction bases: 8. The CDR3 has 16 residues.

The CDR3 protein is CASSKETSGSRNEQFF. The CDR3 DNA follows: TGTGCCAGCAGTAAAGAGACTAGCGGGAGTCGGAATGAGCAGTTCTTC. This rearrangement joins TRBV27 to TRBJ2-1; 12 positions agree with TRBD2. V lost 5 bases, J lost 7 bases, and 9 bases stayed unmatched. The CDR3 is 16 amino acids. Per the germline V gene, CDR1 is MNHEY and CDR2 is SMNVEV (reference sequence).

This clonotype was recorded at least ten times. The chain has TRBV12-2 and TRBJ2-1; the D call of TRBD1 is as the table states it, not checked on the DNA. TRBV12-2 is a pseudogene locus. This CDR3 contains 17 residues. The DNA of the CDR3 is TGTGCAAGTCGCTCACTTGCGCGGGGGCCGTCCTACAATGAGCAGTTCTTC. Amino acids: CASRSLARGPSYNEQFF.

V and J are TRBV25-1 and TRBJ2-7; D is unclear. The ends were cut back, 6 bases at V and 0 bases at J, with 12 bases in the middle. The CDR3 is 14 residues long. CDR1 and CDR2 from the germline V gene are MGHDK and SYGVNS. DNA of the CDR3: TGTGCCAGCAGAGCCGAGCAGGTCTCCTACGAGCAGTACTTC. Translating gives CASRAEQVSYEQYF.

In this sample, this clonotype turned up a few times. This chain uses TRBV14 with TRBJ2-7; TRBD2 matches 8 bases. Germline V CDR1 and CDR2: SGHDN, FVKESK. The CDR3 has 13 amino acids. V lost 2 bases and J lost 3; bases outside the gene matches: 0. In DNA, the CDR3 is TGTGCCAGCAGCCAAAGCGGGAGCTACGAGCAGTACTTC. It codes for CASSQSGSYEQYF.

The table lists this clonotype with many counts. The chain employs TRBV29-1 and TRBJ2-6, with D hard to call. This CDR3 contains 12 residues. V lost 3 bases to trimming and J lost 2 bases, with 2 bases between them. Germline V gene lookup returns CDR1 SQVTM and CDR2 ANQGSEA. Here the CDR3 DNA reads TGCAGCGTTGAGGCTGGGGCCAACGTCCTGACTTTC. Protein: CSVEAGANVLTF.

This clonotype has only a few counts. The rearrangement uses TRBV7-2 and TRBJ1-2; TRBD1 is a possible D gene (5 bases). CDR3 length equals 16 residues. The V gene's germline CDR1 is SGHTA and CDR2 FQGNSA. V dropped 5 bases and J dropped 0 bases, with 16 bases sitting between them. DNA of the CDR3: TGTGCCAGCAGCCCCTCCAGACAGACTTCTAACTATGGCTACACCTTC. It is translated as CASSPSRQTSNYGYTF.

Only a few counts were recorded for this clonotype. The V gene is TRBV12-3 or TRBV12-4, the J gene TRBJ1-1, with a possible D match to TRBD1 (5 bases). The CDR3 is 13 amino acids. Trimming left V 6 bases short and J 6 bases short, with 14 bases between. The CDR3: CASSQRGGAEAFF. The CDR3 coding sequence is TGTGCCAGCAGCCAGAGGGGTGGAGCTGAAGCTTTCTTT.

This clonotype was seen only a few times. The V gene is TRBV29-1, the J gene TRBJ2-1; 14 positions match TRBD2. Germline V gene lookup returns CDR1 SQVTM and CDR2 ANQGSEA. Germline trimming cut 3 bases from V and 0 bases from J; bases unmatched to any gene: 7. The CDR3 spans 18 residues. CDR3 sequence reads: CSVDWTSGGQSSYNEQFF. CDR3 DNA sequence: TGCAGCGTTGATTGGACTAGCGGGGGGCAAAGCTCCTACAATGAGCAGTTCTTC.

This rearrangement joins TRBV11-2 to TRBJ1-4; D remains unclear. The V and J ends lost 3 bases and 0 bases respectively, with 26 bases between them. There are 21 residues in the CDR3. Germline V gene data show CDR1 as SGHAT and CDR2 as FQNNGV. CDR3 residues: CASSFARGTRTGSATNEKLFF. Written as DNA, the CDR3 is TGTGCCAGCAGCTTTGCACGAGGCACGAGAACCGGCTCGGCAACTAATGAAAAACTGTTTTTT.